This T cell receptor (beta chain) originates from a study of OX40 agonist ivuxolimab in advanced cancers. Looking at the study overall: Ivuxolimab was delivered to patients intravenously every 2 weeks at doses spanning 0.01 to 10 mg/kg. Mean age 60 years, range about 23 to 80; nearly 85% male.

Germline-derived CDR1 and CDR2 are SGHNT and YYREEE (reference sequence). The CDR3 sequence is 16 residues long. Trimming at V came to 3 bases and at J to 5 bases, leaving 11 bases not matched to a gene. Broader study findings: Doses of 0.1 to 3.0 mg/kg were accompanied by clonal expansion of CD4+ and CD8+ blood T cells by week 6. Nonresponders included some who also had low normalized T-cell clonal expansion.

This table comes from immunoSEQ multiplex PCR, and its TCRdb copy is limited to in-frame clones, with some not included. The sample includes tens of thousands of clones, roughly four fifths of them seen just once. For this clone: What it binds is not known.

The chain is built from TRBV5-4 and TRBJ2-1; 7 nucleotides align to TRBD2. This clonotype was sampled from an adult with an advanced solid tumor such as melanoma, head and neck, liver or kidney cancer. Sequencing used CD4+ or CD8+ T cells sorted from blood, obtained in a trial of the OX40 agonist ivuxolimab. The CDR3 is CASSSRGSGNHNEQFF. Here the CDR3 DNA reads TGTGCCAGCAGCTCGCGAGGGAGCGGGAACCACAATGAGCAGTTCTTC.